These 13 T cell receptor beta chains share one sample of origin, sequenced in a study of molecular identifiers for immune sequencing clone quantification. TCRdb called the PCR reads again in MiXCR, with one record for every CDR3 protein. The sample includes more than 550,000 distinct CDR3 sequences, about 25% of them seen just once. Material: naive CD8+ T cells from blood, with Jurkat cell RNA spiked in. Subset: FACS-sorted CD8+CD4-CCR7+CD45RA+ naive T cells. The receptors here all came from a human donor in good health. Some libraries in this study had Jurkat cell RNA spiked in.

This clonotype was detected ten times or more. The V and J genes are TRBV18 and TRBJ2-7; unclear D gene. Trimming removed 3 bases at V and 2 bases at J, with 14 bases between. Germline values: CDR1 KGHSH, CDR2 LQKENI. CDR3 size: 15 residues. The CDR3 reads CASSPPLALAYEQYF. The CDR3 DNA sequence: TGTGCCAGCTCACCGCCGTTGGCCTTAGCCTACGAGCAGTACTTC.

This clonotype was counted only a few times. This chain links TRBV12-3 or TRBV12-4 with TRBJ1-4; 8 bases match TRBD1. The ends lost 5 bases at V and 6 bases at J; junction bases unmatched: 5. CDR3 length equals 14 residues. The CDR3 DNA reads TGTGCCAGCAGTCCAGACAGGGGCTATGAAAAACTGTTTTTT. This translates into CASSPDRGYEKLFF.

The chain is built from TRBV12-3 or TRBV12-4 and TRBJ2-5; 7 bases map to TRBD2. V lost 3 bases and J lost 5; bases outside the gene matches: 18. CDR3 length equals 18 residues. CDR3 protein: CASSFATNGVQRGETQYF. CDR3 nucleotide sequence: TGTGCCAGCAGTTTTGCTACTAACGGGGTCCAGCGGGGTGAGACCCAGTACTTC.

There are many counts of this clonotype. This chain links TRBV20-1 with TRBJ2-5, with 10 bases aligning to TRBD2. This CDR3 comprises 18 residues. J lost 1 base, V lost 2 bases, and 13 bases had no gene match. Germline V lookup: CDR1 DFQATT, CDR2 SNEGSKA (reference sequence). The CDR3: CSARSLGLAGVVQETQYF. The CDR3 DNA reads as TGCAGTGCTAGATCGTTGGGGCTAGCGGGAGTAGTCCAAGAGACCCAGTACTTC.

In its sample, this clonotype was seen a few times. V usage is TRBV6-2 or TRBV6-3 and J usage is TRBJ2-7; D not certain. V lost 8 bases to trimming and J lost 2 bases, with 19 bases between them. Germline values: CDR1 MNHEY, CDR2 SVGEGT. CDR3 length: 15 amino acids. The chain's CDR3 is CASGVITLRAYEQYF. CDR3 in DNA: TGTGCCAGCGGGGTAATAACCCTTCGAGCCTACGAGCAGTACTTC.

This chain links TRBV9 with TRBJ2-2; D is unclear. V shed 7 bases and J shed 3 bases, with 25 bases lying between them. CDR3 length equals 18 residues. CDR1 is SGDLS and CDR2 is YYNGEE in the germline V gene. Here the CDR3 DNA reads TGTGCCAGCGGCGAGTCCCCTCTGCCTAGTTTTTACACCGGGGAGCTGTTTTTT. Translation: CASGESPLPSFYTGELFF. Full variable domain (outside the CDR3, taken from reference TRBV9 and TRBJ2-2): DSGVTQTPKHLITATGQRVTLRCSPRSGDLSVYWYQQSLDQGLQFLIQYYNGEERAKGNILERFSAQQFPDLHSELNLSSLELGDSALYFCASGESPLPSFYTGELFFGEGSRLTVL.

This clonotype was picked up a small number of times. This sequence joins TRBV12-3 or TRBV12-4 and TRBJ1-1; D possibly corresponds to TRBD1 (6 bases). V lost 4 bases and J lost 1, with 13 bases in between. The CDR3 length is 15 residues. The CDR3 reads CASSSREGGNTEAFF. CDR3 DNA: TGTGCCAGCAGTTCCAGGGAAGGGGGGAACACTGAAGCTTTCTTT.

This clonotype has a count of ten or more. This chain joins TRBV5-5 and TRBJ1-4; D remains ambiguous. Germline CDR1 and CDR2: SGHKS and YYEKEE (reference sequence). This CDR3 contains 13 residues. V was cut by 0 bases and J by 7 bases, with 7 bases left in between. The CDR3 DNA reads TGTGCCAGCAGCTTGGTCGGAGGTGAAAAACTGTTTTTT. Encoded protein: CASSLVGGEKLFF.

This clonotype was found many times. The CDR3 sequence: CASSYDTGFNQPQHF. CDR3 bases: TGTGCCAGCAGTTATGATACAGGCTTCAATCAGCCCCAGCATTTT. The chain combines TRBV6-2 or TRBV6-3 with TRBJ1-5; tentatively, D is TRBD1 (5 bases). CDR3 length: 15 amino acids. Germline CDR1 MNHEY, CDR2 SVGEGT. V lost 3 bases and J 3 bases, leaving 12 bases between the germline ends.

This clonotype was detected ten times or more. CDR3 sequence: CASSSGGEETQYF. In nucleotides, the CDR3 is TGTGCCAGCAGCTCAGGGGGGGAAGAGACCCAGTACTTC. The J gene is TRBJ2-5, the V gene TRBV7-9; D is perhaps TRBD1 or TRBD2 (7 bases each). Per the germline V gene, CDR1 is SEHNR and CDR2 is FQNEAQ (reference sequence). The CDR3 loop spans 13 amino acids. Trimming shortened V by 4 bases and J by 3 bases, and 9 bases separated the two germline ends.

As concerns this clonotype: A read error is possible here, since a much larger clone lies one base away. The chain links TRBV9 to TRBJ2-5; the match to TRBD1 covers 8 bases. The CDR3 contains 16 residues. Germline V gives CDR1 SGDLS, CDR2 YYNGEE. CDR3 nucleotides: TGTGCCAGCAGCGTAGATTGGACAGGGTACCAAGCGACCCAGTACTTC. The encoded protein is CASSVDWTGYQATQYF.

The chain carries TRBV27 and TRBJ1-1; no clear D. CDR1 is MNHEY and CDR2 is SMNVEV in the germline V gene (reference sequence). Trimming removed 6 bases at V and 5 bases at J, with 13 bases between. This CDR3 contains 13 residues. In nucleotides, the CDR3 is TGTGCCAGCAGCCTAACGGGGTTGACTGAAGCTTTCTTT. Translation: CASSLTGLTEAFF.

In its sample, this clonotype was seen many times. The chain links TRBV6-2 or TRBV6-3 to TRBJ2-7, with 10 nucleotides matching TRBD1. The germline CDR1 and CDR2 sequences are MNHEY and SVGEGT. V was clipped by 6 bases and J by 5 bases; unmatched bases: 16. This CDR3 region has 17 residues. This chain's CDR3 is CASSPNIRDRGPHEQYF. The CDR3 DNA is TGTGCCAGCAGCCCTAATATCCGGGACAGGGGCCCCCACGAGCAGTACTTC.